The clone carrying this TCR beta chain has a count of ten or more. Its cognate antigen is unknown. The data belong to a study of T-cell reconstitution after alpha-beta-depleted transplantation in children. Study findings and constraints: Hyperexpanded clones declined; after one year, newly produced T cells mostly supplied diversity.

The CDR3 contains 13 residues. The germline gives CDR1 SEHNR, CDR2 FQNEAQ (reference sequence). Trimming took 2 bases from V and 7 from J, leaving 9 bases between them. Unique molecular identifiers were used in preparing the TCRbeta library. TCRdb processed the PCR reads anew with MiXCR; each CDR3 protein has one entry. The sample carries 250,000 to 300,000 distinct CDR3 sequences, over 9.5% recorded once. The sequenced sample was PBMCs, obtained before TCRalphabeta/CD19-depleted stem cell transplant. This rearrangement joins TRBV7-9 to TRBJ2-4; weak D call: TRBD1 (5 bases). The clonotype comes from a boy in the first two years of life with acute myeloid leukemia, due to receive a stem cell transplant. DNA of the CDR3: TGTGCCAGCAGCTTAAAAGGGGCGAACATTCAGTACTTC. It specifies CASSLKGANIQYF.